This TCR beta chain was captured by sequencing in a study of CD8+ T cells in alopecia areata. cDNA reverse transcribed from extracted RNA served as the sequencing template. Sequencing was performed with immunoSEQ multiplex PCR; in TCRdb, only in-frame clones are kept and a portion is missing. The table records approximately 150,000 clones, about 54% of them present only once. After removal of 4 bases from V and 5 bases from J, the junction contained 2 bases not matched to a gene. The CDR3 length is 13 residues. Germline CDR1 reads SGHNT; CDR2 reads YYREEE (reference sequence). The treatment is: oral pan-JAK inhibitor, 5-10 mg twice daily. This clone was seen just once.

V and J are TRBV5-4 and TRBJ2-5; 10 bases agree with TRBD1. The receptor comes from a human donor with alopecia areata. The source was CD4+ T cells sorted from blood, collected between weeks 55 and 65, from a patient treated with tofacitinib. The DNA for the CDR3 is TGTGCCAGCAGCAAGGACAGGGGGGAGACCCAGTACTTC. Protein: CASSKDRGETQYF. Complete variable domain (other parts from reference TRBV5-4 and TRBJ2-5): ETGVTQSPTHLIKTRGQQVTLRCSSQSGHNTVSWYQQALGQGPQFIFQYYREEENGRGNFPPRFSGLQFPNYSSELNVNALELDDSALYLCASSKDRGETQYFGPGTRLLVL.